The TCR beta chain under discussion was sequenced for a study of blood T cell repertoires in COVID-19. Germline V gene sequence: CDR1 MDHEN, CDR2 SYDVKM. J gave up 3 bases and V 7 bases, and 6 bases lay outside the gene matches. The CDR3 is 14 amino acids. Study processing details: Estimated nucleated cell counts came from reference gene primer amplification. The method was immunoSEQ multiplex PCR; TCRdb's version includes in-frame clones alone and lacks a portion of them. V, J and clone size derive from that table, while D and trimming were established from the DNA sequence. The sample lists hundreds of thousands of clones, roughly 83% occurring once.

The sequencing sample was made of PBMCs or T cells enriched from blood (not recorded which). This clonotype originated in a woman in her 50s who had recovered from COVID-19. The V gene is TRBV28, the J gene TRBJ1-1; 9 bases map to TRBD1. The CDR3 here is CASTETGGHTEAFF. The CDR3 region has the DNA TGTGCCAGCACCGAGACAGGGGGGCACACTGAAGCTTTCTTT.